This T cell receptor (beta chain) was identified in a study of cytotoxic CD8 clonotypes in ibrutinib-treated CLL. Using immunoSEQ multiplex PCR, the repertoire was profiled, and TCRdb retains in-frame clones only, with some absent. The sample consists of about 140,000 clones, about 72% of them appearing once. The germline V gene encodes CDR1 MNHNS and CDR2 SASEGT. Trimming at V came to 9 bases and at J to 5 bases, leaving 8 bases not matched to a gene. This CDR3 contains 14 residues. This chain joins TRBV6-1 and TRBJ2-1; 9 bases map to TRBD1. This clonotype was obtained from a human donor with chronic lymphocytic leukemia. Source: PBMCs, taken after 12 months of ibrutinib treatment. In nucleotides, the CDR3 is TGTGCCAGTGACCGGGACAGGGATAACAATGAGCAGTTCTTC. Translated, it gives CASDRDRDNNEQFF.